One sample yielded the 11 T cell receptor beta chains listed below, sequenced in a study of blood T cell repertoires in COVID-19. Clones were read by immunoSEQ multiplex PCR, and TCRdb kept only the in-frame ones, dropping some. The sample holds around 310,000 clones, approximately 90% seen once. The sample was peripheral blood. The receptors stem from a woman aged 55-69 years with acute or convalescent COVID-19.

The gene calls are TRBV5-1 and TRBJ1-2; the match to TRBD1 covers 11 bases. The trim removed 3 bases at V and 0 bases at J, leaving 10 bases unmatched. The CDR3 extends over 18 amino acids. Germline lookup yields CDR1 SGHRS and CDR2 YFSETQ. The CDR3 region has the DNA TGCGCCAGCAGCTCCCGCCGGGACAGGGGGGCAGCTAACTATGGCTACACCTTC. This gives the protein CASSSRRDRGAANYGYTF.

The chain uses TRBV28 and TRBJ2-3; D is unclear. The CDR3 consists of 14 residues. Germline loops: CDR1 MDHEN, CDR2 SYDVKM. V lost 2 bases and J lost 1, with 7 bases in between. CDR3 in DNA: TGTGCCAGCAGTTTAGTGGGCCGCACAGATACGCAGTATTTT. This gives the protein CASSLVGRTDTQYF.

V usage is TRBV10-3 and J usage is TRBJ1-5; 7 bases align to TRBD1. The trim removed 6 bases at V and 0 bases at J, leaving 11 bases unmatched. CDR1 and CDR2 (germline): ENHRY, SYGVKD. CDR3 size: 17 residues. CDR3 coding DNA: TGTGCCATCAGGCCGGGACAGACTCAATATAGCAATCAGCCCCAGCATTTT. It specifies CAIRPGQTQYSNQPQHF.

J is TRBJ2-1 and V is TRBV5-8, with D possibly being TRBD1 (7 bases). CDR1 is SGHTS, CDR2 YDEGEE, per germline. V was cut by 6 bases and J by 1 base, with 11 bases left in between. The CDR3 is 14 residues long. This CDR3 reads CASTGGQSYNEQFF. In nucleotides, the CDR3 is TGTGCCAGCACAGGGGGGCAATCCTACAATGAGCAGTTCTTC.

The count of this clone is one. The chain links TRBV7-9 to TRBJ2-7, with D unclear. Germline loops: CDR1 SEHNR, CDR2 FQNEAQ (reference sequence). This CDR3 is 12 amino acids long. With 2 bases removed from V and 7 bases from J, the gap between germline ends came to 9 bases. The CDR3 is CASSLSAWEQYF. Here the CDR3 DNA reads TGTGCCAGCAGCTTATCCGCGTGGGAGCAGTACTTC.

The chain recombines TRBV7-3 with TRBJ1-4, with D maybe TRBD1 (5 bases). CDR1 is SGHTA and CDR2 is FQGTGA in the germline V gene. This CDR3 spans 14 amino acids. Trimming removed 2 bases at V and 8 bases at J, with 12 bases between. DNA of the CDR3: TGTGCCAGCAGCTTATCCAGGGTTGACGAAAAACTGTTTTTT. Translated, it gives CASSLSRVDEKLFF.

This chain uses TRBV6-5 with TRBJ1-2; 8 nucleotides match TRBD1. Germline loops: CDR1 MNHEY, CDR2 SVGAGI. The length of the CDR3 is 13 residues. Germline trimming cut 8 bases from V and 5 bases from J; bases unmatched to any gene: 7. The CDR3 region is CASAPGQAYGYTF. The CDR3 coding sequence is TGTGCCAGCGCTCCGGGACAGGCTTATGGCTACACCTTC.

J is TRBJ2-7 and V is TRBV7-9, with a weak D call TRBD1 (5 bases). There are 15 residues in the CDR3. Trimming shortened V by 5 bases and J by 2 bases, and 16 bases separated the two germline ends. Germline CDR1 reads SEHNR; CDR2 reads FQNEAQ (reference sequence). CDR3 residues: CASSPGFAKAYEQYF. The CDR3 bases are TGTGCCAGCAGCCCAGGGTTTGCCAAGGCCTACGAGCAGTACTTC. Supplemented by reference TRBV7-9 and TRBJ2-7, the full variable domain reads DTGVSQNPRHKITKRGQNVTFRCDPISEHNRLYWYRQTLGQGPEFLTYFQNEAQLEKSRLLSDRFSAERPKGSFSTLEIQRTEQGDSAMYLCASSPGFAKAYEQYFGPGTRLTVT.

The V gene is TRBV24-1, the J gene TRBJ1-2; 9 bases match TRBD1. The germline gives CDR1 KGHDR, CDR2 SFDVKD. After removal of 6 bases from V and 4 bases from J, the junction contained 8 bases not matched to a gene. The CDR3 is 15 residues long. The CDR3 nucleotides are TGTGCCACCAGTCCCGGGGACAGGGAGGCCTATGGCTACACCTTC. Amino acid sequence: CATSPGDREAYGYTF.

V usage is TRBV10-3 and J usage is TRBJ1-5; D is ambiguous. The CDR3 sequence is 13 residues long. In germline, CDR1 is ENHRY, CDR2 SYGVKD. V lost 2 bases and J 5 bases, leaving 7 bases between the germline ends. CDR3 region: CAISEEGHQPQHF. The CDR3, as DNA: TGTGCCATCAGTGAGGAGGGTCATCAGCCCCAGCATTTT.

This clone occurred once. This chain uses TRBV7-8 with TRBJ1-6; tentative D call: TRBD1 (6 bases). CDR1 is SGHVS and CDR2 is FQNEAQ in the germline V gene. The CDR3 has 16 residues. V was cut by 3 bases and J by 6 bases, with 15 bases left in between. The CDR3 protein is CASSFRGQGGNSPLHF. The CDR3 DNA is TGTGCCAGCAGCTTCAGAGGACAAGGGGGTAATTCACCCCTCCACTTT. Full variable domain (remainder filled in from reference TRBV7-8 and TRBJ1-6): GAGVSQSPRYKVAKRGQDVALRCDPISGHVSLFWYQQALGQGPEFLTYFQNEAQLDKSGLPSDRFFAERPEGSVSTLKIQRTQQEDSAVYLCASSFRGQGGNSPLHFGNGTRLTVT.